This T cell receptor beta chain stems from a study of human T cells and chemical hapten exposure. The overall study: Patch tests put 0.01% DPC on the upper back, and the results were checked at 6 days. Minor pooled library volume differences mainly drove per-sample TCR yield variation.

Regarding the study as a whole: Expanded TCRs formed significantly more large CDR3 similarity clusters than controls.

V gave up 4 bases and J gave up 3 bases; unmatched junction bases: 16. From germline, CDR1 is SGHTA and CDR2 FQGNSA. The CDR3 is 20 amino acids. Time point noted: patch test 2, 6 weeks after DPC sensitization. Treatment indicated: therapeutic diphenylcyclopropenone sensitization with weekly scalp DPC. There are many counts of this clonotype. What it binds is unknown. Within the library, unique molecular identifiers were attached to each individual cDNA molecule. TCRdb re-called the RACE reads with MiXCR, one entry per CDR3 protein. The table lists 110,000 or so distinct CDR3 sequences, 9.2% of them singletons.

The rearrangement links TRBV7-2 to TRBJ2-3; 13 nucleotides match TRBD2. The sample here was whole blood, taken in connection with sensitization to the hapten diphenylcyclopropenone (DPC). The sequence derives from a middle-aged woman with alopecia areata. Some clones in this sample may be carry-over from other donors' samples. CDR3 DNA sequence: TGTGCCAGCAGCTCGTTAAGAATACTAGCGGGGGGGCGGAGGACAGATACGCAGTATTTT. Translated, it gives CASSSLRILAGGRRTDTQYF.